Listed below are T cell receptor beta chains from one sample, sequenced in a study of blood T cell repertoires in COVID-19. Data came from immunoSEQ multiplex PCR; TCRdb stores just in-frame clones and leaves some out. The sample carries 200,000 to 250,000 clones, 83% recorded once. Material for sequencing was PBMCs or T cells enriched from blood (not recorded which). The receptor set was obtained from a woman in her fifties or sixties who had been exposed to COVID-19. Each CDR3 is given with its conserved first and last residue. The order of the fields is clone size, V gene, J gene, D gene, CDR3 protein, CDR3 DNA. A D gene is named only where the DNA matches it firmly. Size is stated for part of the rows, as once, few or many counts, or as a class when the clone is expanded.

NA	TRBV11-3	TRBJ1-5	NA	CASSLGKGGLQGGNQPQHF	TGTGCCAGCAGCTTGGGTAAGGGTGGGCTACAGGGAGGCAATCAGCCCCAGCATTTT
many	TRBV29-1	TRBJ2-5	TRBD2	CSAGLGQETQYF	TGCAGCGCGGGACTAGGACAAGAGACCCAGTACTTC
NA	TRBV6-5	TRBJ1-1	NA	CASRMGGSGTEAFF	TGTGCCAGCAGGATGGGGGGAAGCGGCACTGAAGCTTTCTTT
NA	TRBV9	TRBJ1-1	NA	CASSVAQGDTEAFF	TGTGCCAGCAGCGTAGCACAGGGCGACACTGAAGCTTTCTTT
NA	TRBV5-6	TRBJ2-7	NA	CASSFLNSYYEQYF	TGTGCCAGCAGCTTCTTGAACAGCTACTACGAGCAGTACTTC
once	TRBV10-2	TRBJ1-2	NA	CASSGTSGNYGYTF	TGCGCCAGCAGTGGTACTTCGGGGAACTATGGCTACACCTTC
NA	TRBV5-1	TRBJ1-2	NA	CASSLGRTSNYGYTF	TGCGCCAGCAGCTTGGGTAGGACTTCTAACTATGGCTACACCTTC
NA	TRBV6-5	TRBJ1-6	NA	CASAWGRYNSPLHF	TGTGCCAGCGCCTGGGGCAGATATAATTCACCCCTCCACTTT
NA	TRBV10-2	TRBJ1-1	NA	CASSDALPGANTEAFF	TGCGCCAGCAGTGACGCCCTCCCGGGAGCAAACACTGAAGCTTTCTTT
NA	TRBV29-1	TRBJ2-2	TRBD1	CSVAGGADTGELFF	TGCAGCGTTGCAGGGGGCGCAGACACCGGGGAGCTGTTTTTT
NA	TRBV28	TRBJ2-7	TRBD2	CASRAGLYEQYF	TGTGCCAGCCGAGCGGGGTTATACGAGCAGTACTTC
NA	TRBV29-1	TRBJ2-7	TRBD1	CSVVDRDRGLYEQYF	TGCAGCGTGGTAGATCGGGACAGGGGGCTCTACGAGCAGTACTTC
NA	TRBV19	TRBJ2-7	NA	CASSIRGGEQYF	TGTGCCAGTAGTATCCGAGGAGGCGAGCAGTACTTC
NA	TRBV5-4	TRBJ1-2	NA	CASSLAGGPGYGYTF	TGTGCCAGCAGCTTGGCCGGGGGTCCAGGTTATGGCTACACCTTC
NA	TRBV6-5	TRBJ2-1	NA	CASNQRITDNEQFF	TGTGCCAGCAACCAGCGAATTACGGACAATGAGCAGTTCTTC
NA	TRBV28	TRBJ1-4	NA	CASSLKHLTNEKLFF	TGTGCCAGCAGTTTAAAGCATTTAACTAATGAAAAACTGTTTTTT
few	TRBV25-1	TRBJ1-3	TRBD1	CASRTGAGNTIYF	TGTGCCAGCAGGACAGGGGCTGGAAACACCATATATTTT
few	TRBV7-9	TRBJ2-1	NA	CASSTSHGGHEQFF	TGTGCCAGCAGCACATCCCACGGGGGGCATGAGCAGTTCTTC
NA	TRBV7-3	TRBJ2-1	TRBD1	CASSLMGQGNEQFF	TGTGCCAGCAGCTTAATGGGACAGGGAAATGAGCAGTTCTTC
NA	TRBV5-4	TRBJ1-3	TRBD1	CASSRGQGAMSGNTIYF	TGTGCCAGCAGTCGAGGACAGGGGGCGATGTCGGGAAACACCATATATTTT
NA	TRBV30	TRBJ1-2	NA	CAWSVPANYGYTF	TGTGCCTGGAGTGTTCCGGCTAACTATGGCTACACCTTC
NA	TRBV7-2	TRBJ2-5	TRBD1	CASSFWTGVGETQYF	TGTGCCAGCAGCTTCTGGACAGGAGTCGGGGAGACCCAGTACTTC
many	TRBV4-2	TRBJ1-1	NA	CASSQRHGEGIEAFF	TGTGCCAGCAGCCAGAGGCATGGGGAGGGAATTGAAGCTTTCTTT
NA	TRBV7-2	TRBJ1-5	NA	CASSLEGVEPQHF	TGTGCCAGCAGCTTAGAAGGGGTGGAGCCCCAGCATTTT
NA	TRBV4-1	TRBJ1-1	NA	CASSPSGGGMNTEAFF	TGCGCCAGCAGCCCCTCCGGGGGGGGAATGAACACTGAAGCTTTCTTT
NA	TRBV16	TRBJ1-2	NA	CASSLGQTPNYGYTF	TGTGCCAGCAGCTTGGGACAAACTCCGAACTATGGCTACACCTTC
NA	TRBV5-1	TRBJ1-1	TRBD1	CASSIGQGALDTEAFF	TGCGCCAGCAGCATCGGACAGGGGGCTCTTGACACTGAAGCTTTCTTT
NA	TRBV7-9	TRBJ2-3	NA	CASSLADGGTDTQYF	TGTGCCAGCAGCTTAGCCGACGGGGGAACAGATACGCAGTATTTT
NA	TRBV4-1	TRBJ2-5	TRBD2	CASSQYWGGETQYF	TGCGCCAGCAGCCAATATTGGGGGGGAGAGACCCAGTACTTC
NA	TRBV4-1	TRBJ2-3	TRBD1	CASSHAFSGTGVTDTQYF	TGCGCCAGCAGCCATGCCTTCTCCGGGACAGGGGTTACAGATACGCAGTATTTT
NA	TRBV5-4	TRBJ2-7	TRBD2	CASSPQGLAYEQYF	TGTGCCAGCAGCCCACAGGGACTAGCCTACGAGCAGTACTTC
NA	TRBV10-3	TRBJ1-5	NA	CAISGGNNQPQHF	TGTGCCATCAGTGGAGGCAACAATCAGCCCCAGCATTTT
NA	TRBV5-4	TRBJ2-2	TRBD2	CASSLSSGGAVGELFF	TGTGCCAGCAGCCTCTCTAGCGGGGGGGCCGTCGGGGAGCTGTTTTTT
NA	TRBV28	TRBJ1-1	NA	CARGVPVNTEAFF	TGTGCCAGAGGAGTACCAGTGAACACTGAAGCTTTCTTT
few	TRBV12-3/TRBV12-4	TRBJ1-6	NA	CASSSTIREPLHF	TGTGCCAGCAGTTCCACGATCAGGGAACCCCTCCACTTT
NA	TRBV7-8	TRBJ2-2	TRBD2	CASSPFRILAGVTGELFF	TGTGCCAGCAGCCCCTTTAGGATTCTAGCGGGGGTCACCGGGGAGCTGTTTTTT
NA	TRBV7-2	TRBJ2-3	TRBD2	CASSSSASGGASDTQYF	TGTGCCAGCAGCTCCTCAGCCAGCGGGGGGGCGTCAGATACGCAGTATTTT
NA	TRBV6-2/TRBV6-3	TRBJ2-7	TRBD2	CASSYAREAYEQYF	TGTGCCAGCAGTTACGCCCGGGAGGCCTACGAGCAGTACTTC
NA	TRBV4-2	TRBJ1-1	NA	CASSQDMNTEAFF	TGTGCCAGCAGCCAAGATATGAACACTGAAGCTTTCTTT
NA	TRBV28	TRBJ1-5	NA	CASKNGGNSNQPQHF	TGTGCCAGCAAGAATGGAGGCAATAGCAATCAGCCCCAGCATTTT
NA	TRBV6-1	TRBJ1-3	TRBD1	CASSEAPEGATGNTIYF	TGTGCCAGCAGTGAAGCGCCGGAGGGGGCGACTGGAAACACCATATATTTT
few	TRBV11-3	TRBJ2-3	TRBD2	CASSFGGAGDTQYF	TGTGCCAGCAGCTTCGGGGGGGCAGGGGATACGCAGTATTTT
NA	TRBV2	TRBJ1-4	TRBD1	CASSVGDRGTEKLFF	TGTGCCAGCAGTGTCGGGGACAGGGGGACTGAAAAACTGTTTTTT
NA	TRBV5-1	TRBJ2-6	NA	CASSFPPQGTSGANVLTF	TGCGCCAGCAGCTTCCCTCCGCAGGGGACCTCTGGGGCCAACGTCCTGACTTTC
NA	TRBV2	TRBJ1-5	NA	CASSDPKGGSNQPQHF	TGTGCCAGCAGTGATCCCAAGGGGGGGAGCAATCAGCCCCAGCATTTT
NA	TRBV18	TRBJ2-6	TRBD1	CASSPLTGVGANVLTF	TGTGCCAGCTCACCCCTTACAGGGGTCGGGGCCAACGTCCTGACTTTC
NA	TRBV7-8	TRBJ2-2	TRBD2	CASTLTSVSAGELFF	TGTGCCAGCACCCTCACTAGCGTGAGCGCCGGGGAGCTGTTTTTT
NA	TRBV5-1	TRBJ1-3	NA	CASSSGLGNTIYF	TGCGCCAGCAGTTCCGGTCTTGGAAACACCATATATTTT
NA	TRBV5-1	TRBJ2-1	TRBD1	CASSLGGQGYNEQFF	TGCGCCAGCAGCTTGGGGGGACAGGGCTACAATGAGCAGTTCTTC
NA	TRBV12-3/TRBV12-4	TRBJ1-2	NA	CASRSGTAGGYTF	TGTGCCAGCAGATCCGGGACGGCGGGAGGCTACACCTTC
once	TRBV18	TRBJ2-7	TRBD1	CASSPETGRYEQYF	TGTGCCAGCTCACCAGAGACAGGGCGATACGAGCAGTACTTC
NA	TRBV30	TRBJ2-1	TRBD1	CAWSPPRTGPTDSNEQFF	TGTGCCTGGAGTCCCCCCCGGACAGGGCCAACGGACTCGAATGAGCAGTTCTTC
NA	TRBV13	TRBJ1-1	NA	CASSPKGGAEAFF	TGTGCCAGCAGCCCCAAGGGGGGGGCAGAAGCTTTCTTT